This T cell receptor (beta chain) emerged from a study of response to subunit inactivated influenza vaccine. Regarding the study as a whole: Each seasonal influenza vaccination recruits few new T cells, the authors suggested.

TCRdb redid the calling of the RT-PCR reads with MiXCR, one entry per CDR3 protein. The sample has 500,000 to 550,000 distinct CDR3 sequences, around 8% seen once. On this clonotype itself: As yet, its antigen is unknown.

The V end was cut by 3 bases, the J end by 0 bases, with 9 bases between. This CDR3 region has 15 residues. Germline V gene data show CDR1 as LNHDA and CDR2 as SQIVND (reference sequence). This chain links TRBV19 with TRBJ2-4; possible D gene TRBD2, 5 bases. The sequences come from PBMCs from blood, collected around 25 months after vaccination. This clonotype was obtained from a man aged 50 to 69 who received an inactivated influenza vaccine. This CDR3 reads CASSIGAAAKNIQYF. CDR3 sequence (DNA): TGTGCCAGTAGTATCGGAGCGGCAGCCAAAAACATTCAGTACTTC.